The source of this T cell receptor beta chain is a study of blood T cells in healthy people across ages. The authors ran a second PCR of about 6 to 11 cycles using a sample-barcoded 5' primer and a J-beta primer mix. TCRdb redid the calling of the 5' RACE reads with MiXCR, one entry per CDR3 protein. The sample has 600,000 to 900,000 distinct CDR3 sequences, around 24% seen once; the top ten hold about 2.9%. V was cut by 4 bases and J by 4 bases, with 8 bases left in between. The CDR3 has 11 residues. The germline gives CDR1 SQVTM, CDR2 ANQGSEA. Overall study findings and caveats: Roughly linearly, TCR beta diversity per million T cells fell as age increased. Expanded clonotype changes were possibly confounded by unknown donor CMV status.

This clonotype was seen a few times. What it recognizes is unknown. The same sample was also studied in work on T cells of mothers and their children. That study adds: Donation involved three healthy Caucasian mothers and the six children that they had. Per child, around 2.9 million TCR beta CDR3 reads were obtained, against over 9 million per mother.

The source material was blood. This sequence originates from a boy between 10 and 17 years old in good health. The chain couples TRBV29-1 to TRBJ2-7; D call uncertain. DNA for the CDR3: TGCAGCGTTGCGACTCTGTACGAGCAGTACTTC. The encoded protein is CSVATLYEQYF.